This T cell receptor (beta chain) is from a study of vaccination effects on CD4 cells after COVID-19. On the study more broadly: Post-vaccine sampling occurred a median 72 days after the second dose.

On this clone: Its antigen is currently unknown.

Antigen-specific CD4+ T cells were expanded (with viral peptide pools) by the ViraFEST assay ahead of sequencing. Culturing for 9 to 10 days preceded CD4+ T cell isolation. A PCR test confirmed that the person had SARS-CoV-2 infection between March and December 2020. Participants completed two doses of the BNT162b2 or mRNA-1273 vaccine. Every well got fewer than 2.5 million PBMC, which were grown with about 10 IU/ml IL-2 and roughly 9.3 ug/ml peptides. Cells had half their medium changed to IL-2 medium on days 3 and 7. Deletions cut 4 bases from V and 5 bases from J, with 11 bases between. The V gene's germline CDR1 is SNHLY and CDR2 FYNNEI. CDR3 length: 13 amino acids. Here immunoSEQ multiplex PCR was the method, and the copy in TCRdb shows in-frame clones only, minus some. Altogether 15,000 to 20,000 clones are present, around 80% being singletons, with the ten largest covering less than 25%.

The chain recombines TRBV2 with TRBJ1-2; D is uncertain. This material consisted of CD4+ T cells from PBMCs cultured with SARS-CoV-2 spike peptides, taken after COVID-19 vaccination. This clonotype was sampled from a human donor who had a prior SARS-CoV-2 infection. CDR3 protein: CASSVDRGYGYTF. CDR3 nucleotide sequence: TGTGCCAGCAGTGTTGACCGAGGGTATGGCTACACCTTC.